This passage covers 16 T cell receptor beta chains from one sample sequenced in a study of control samples from healthy donors and cancer patients. Assay: immunoSEQ multiplex PCR; the TCRdb copy retains only in-frame clones and omits some. This table has more than 50,000 clones, around 96% appearing once. The specimen was blood. The receptors originated from a woman aged 18-35 years in good health.

V is TRBV19 and J is TRBJ2-3, with 9 bases fitting TRBD1. Germline V lookup: CDR1 LNHDA, CDR2 SQIVND (reference sequence). Trimming cost V 5 bases and J 4 bases; bases outside gene matches: 10. This CDR3 comprises 16 residues. The CDR3 coding sequence is TGTGCCAGTAGTGTCCGGACAGGGGTTTCAGCAGATACGCAGTATTTT. It encodes CASSVRTGVSADTQYF.

Only one count was recorded for this clone. This CDR3 fails to terminate in the conserved phenylalanine or tryptophan, so it likely reflects a read error. The chain uses TRBV5-6 and TRBJ1-6, with no clear D. There are 15 residues in the CDR3. Deletions cut 3 bases from V and 0 bases from J, with 7 bases between. The V gene's germline CDR1 is SGHDT and CDR2 YYEEEE. CDR3 sequence: CASSSRTSYNSPLHL. CDR3 in DNA: TGTGCCAGCAGCTCTAGGACCTCCTATAATTCACCCCTCCACCTT.

CDR3 residues: CASNSGIERKAFF. The CDR3 DNA reads TGTGCCAGCAATTCAGGGATTGAGCGTAAAGCTTTCTTT. The V gene is TRBV12-3 or TRBV12-4, the J gene TRBJ1-1, with D possibly matching TRBD1 (5 bases). The CDR3 loop spans 13 amino acids. The V gene lost 7 bases and the J gene lost 9 bases, with 18 bases spanning the gap.

This sequence joins TRBV5-5 and TRBJ1-1; the match to TRBD1 covers 7 bases. The CDR3 spans 15 residues. V lost 7 bases to trimming and J lost 0 bases; unmatched junction nucleotides: 9. Germline loops: CDR1 SGHKS, CDR2 YYEKEE (reference sequence). CDR3 loop: CASDLEGAMNTEAFF. CDR3 bases: TGTGCCAGCGACCTAGAGGGGGCCATGAACACTGAAGCTTTCTTT.

The chain carries TRBV6-1 and TRBJ2-7; D remains ambiguous. V was trimmed by 0 bases and J by 1 base, leaving 13 bases between them. Looked up from germline, CDR1 is MNHNS and CDR2 is SASEGT. The CDR3 is made up of 16 amino acids. CDR3 amino acids: CASSEAPELVSYEQYF. The CDR3 DNA reads TGTGCCAGCAGTGAAGCCCCGGAGCTTGTGTCCTACGAGCAGTACTTC.

This sequence joins TRBV7-9 and TRBJ1-1; D unclear. CDR3 length: 15 residues. The germline V gene has CDR1 SEHNR and CDR2 FQNEAQ (reference sequence). Deletions cut 1 base from V and 2 bases from J, with 11 bases between. CDR3 loop: CASSLVRGFNTEAFF. The CDR3 nucleotides are TGTGCCAGCAGCTTAGTACGGGGATTCAACACTGAAGCTTTCTTT. The whole variable domain, filled in from reference TRBV7-9 and TRBJ1-1, reads DTGVSQNPRHKITKRGQNVTFRCDPISEHNRLYWYRQTLGQGPEFLTYFQNEAQLEKSRLLSDRFSAERPKGSFSTLEIQRTEQGDSAMYLCASSLVRGFNTEAFFGQGTRLTVV.

The gene calls are TRBV11-2 and TRBJ2-1, with TRBD1 as a possible D gene (6 bases). The V gene lost 1 base and the J gene lost 4 bases, with 14 bases spanning the gap. This CDR3 contains 16 residues. CDR1 and CDR2 from the germline V gene are SGHAT and FQNNGV. In DNA form, the CDR3 reads TGTGCCAGCAGCTTAGTGCAGAAGGGGACATACAATGAGCAGTTCTTC. It codes for CASSLVQKGTYNEQFF.

V usage is TRBV19 and J usage is TRBJ1-1; TRBD1 matches 8 bases. J gave up 0 bases and V 9 bases, and 3 bases lay outside the gene matches. Germline V gene sequence: CDR1 LNHDA, CDR2 SQIVND (reference sequence). CDR3 length: 13 amino acids. CDR3 nucleotide sequence: TGTGCCAGCGGGGACAGGATGAACACTGAAGCTTTCTTT. It is translated as CASGDRMNTEAFF.

The chain recombines TRBV7-3 with TRBJ2-7; TRBD1 is a possible D gene (5 bases). V shed 5 bases and J shed 2 bases, with 10 bases lying between them. CDR3 length equals 13 residues. Germline V gives CDR1 SGHTA, CDR2 FQGTGA. CDR3 residues: CASSADSTYEQYF. CDR3 in DNA: TGTGCCAGCAGCGCCGACAGTACCTACGAGCAGTACTTC.

The chain links TRBV5-6 to TRBJ1-6; no firm D call. V gave up 3 bases and J gave up 8 bases, with 12 bases separating them. The CDR3 covers 14 residues. Germline CDR1 and CDR2: SGHDT and YYEEEE. The CDR3 nucleotides are TGTGCCAGCAGCTCACGTCATTCGGATTCACCCCTCCACTTT. The encoded protein is CASSSRHSDSPLHF. The full variable domain, rest sourced from reference TRBV5-6 and TRBJ1-6, is DAGVTQSPTHLIKTRGQQVTLRCSPKSGHDTVSWYQQALGQGPQFIFQYYEEEERQRGNFPDRFSGHQFPNYSSELNVNALLLGDSALYLCASSSRHSDSPLHFGNGTRLTVT.

The V and J genes are TRBV14 and TRBJ1-1; possible D gene TRBD1, 6 bases. CDR1 SGHDN and CDR2 FVKESK come from the germline V gene. V was cut by 5 bases and J by 4 bases, with 17 bases left in between. This CDR3 has 15 amino acids. Written as DNA, the CDR3 is TGTGCCAGCAGCTTAGCCACAGGGTATGTCACTGAAGCTTTCTTT. This codes for CASSLATGYVTEAFF.

The V call is TRBV27, the J call TRBJ2-1, with TRBD2 as a possible D gene (6 bases). With 3 bases removed from V and 0 bases from J, the gap between germline ends came to 21 bases. The CDR3 loop spans 19 amino acids. CDR1 is MNHEY, CDR2 SMNVEV, per germline (reference sequence). As DNA, the CDR3 is TGTGCCAGCAGTTTTTACCGGGGGACCTATCAAAGCTCCTACAATGAGCAGTTCTTC. Its protein product is CASSFYRGTYQSSYNEQFF.

This clone was found once. V gene TRBV3-1 (or the pseudogene TRBV3-2) combines with J gene TRBJ1-1, with 11 nucleotides matching TRBD1. Germline CDR1 and CDR2: LGHDT and YNNKEL (reference sequence). The CDR3 has 14 amino acids. V gave up 4 bases and J gave up 4 bases; unmatched junction bases: 2. CDR3 sequence: CASSPGQGVTEAFF. The CDR3 DNA sequence: TGTGCCAGCAGCCCGGGACAGGGGGTCACTGAAGCTTTCTTT.

The V call is TRBV28, the J call TRBJ1-3; 12 bases agree with TRBD1. J was trimmed by 5 bases and V by 6 bases; bases with no gene match: 2. This CDR3 has 14 residues. Germline CDR1 reads MDHEN; CDR2 reads SYDVKM. CDR3 DNA: TGTGCCAGCAGGGGACAGGGGGCTAGAAACACCATATATTTT. It is translated as CASRGQGARNTIYF. Full variable domain (missing parts from reference TRBV28 and TRBJ1-3): DVKVTQSSRYLVKRTGEKVFLECVQDMDHENMFWYRQDPGLGLRLIYFSYDVKMKEKGDIPEGYSVSREKKERFSLILESASTNQTSMYLCASRGQGARNTIYFGEGSWLTVV.

The gene calls are TRBV5-4 and TRBJ2-7; 9 bases map to TRBD2. J gave up 5 bases and V 0 bases, and 6 bases lay outside the gene matches. Germline V gene sequence: CDR1 SGHNT, CDR2 YYREEE (reference sequence). This CDR3 contains 15 residues. CDR3 coding DNA: TGTGCCAGCAGCTTGGTAGCGGGGGATTCAAACGAGCAGTACTTC. Translating it yields CASSLVAGDSNEQYF.

The J gene is TRBJ2-7, the V gene TRBV6-2 or TRBV6-3; 9 nucleotides line up with TRBD2. The ends lost 2 bases at V and 3 bases at J; junction bases unmatched: 8. Germline CDR1 reads MNHEY; CDR2 reads SVGEGT. CDR3 length: 16 amino acids. The CDR3 DNA sequence: TGTGCCAGCAGTTACCCAACTAGCGGGCTCCGCTACGAGCAGTACTTC. It codes for CASSYPTSGLRYEQYF.